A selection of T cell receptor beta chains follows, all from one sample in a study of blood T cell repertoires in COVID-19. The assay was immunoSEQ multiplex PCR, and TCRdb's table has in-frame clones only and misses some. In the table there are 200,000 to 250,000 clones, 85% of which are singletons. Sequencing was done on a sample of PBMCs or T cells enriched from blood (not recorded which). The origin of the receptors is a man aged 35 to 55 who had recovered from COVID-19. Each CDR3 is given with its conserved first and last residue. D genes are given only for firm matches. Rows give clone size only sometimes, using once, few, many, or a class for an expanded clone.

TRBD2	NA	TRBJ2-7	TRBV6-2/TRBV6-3	CASSPGLAGGSYEQYF	TGTGCCAGCAGCCCGGGACTAGCGGGAGGCTCCTACGAGCAGTACTTC
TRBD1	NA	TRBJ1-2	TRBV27	CASRATGGYTF	TGTGCCAGCAGGGCGACAGGGGGCTACACCTTC
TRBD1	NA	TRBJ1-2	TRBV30	CAGRTGDLYGYTF	TGTGCCGGGAGGACAGGGGATCTCTATGGCTACACCTTC
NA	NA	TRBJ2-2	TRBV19	CASSINPGGPGELFF	TGTGCCAGTAGTATCAATCCAGGGGGGCCCGGGGAGCTGTTTTTT
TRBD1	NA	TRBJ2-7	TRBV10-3	CAISDDRVSVDF	TGTGCCATCAGTGATGACAGGGTTAGCGTTGACTTC
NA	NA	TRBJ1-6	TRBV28	CASSSPGLPQSPLHF	TGTGCCAGCAGTTCGCCGGGACTACCTCAGTCACCCCTCCACTTT
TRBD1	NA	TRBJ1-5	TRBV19	CASSAWTGGSSNQPQHF	TGTGCCAGTAGTGCCTGGACAGGGGGAAGTAGCAATCAGCCCCAGCATTTT
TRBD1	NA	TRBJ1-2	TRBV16	CASSLAGQLYGYTF	TGTGCCAGCAGCCTCGCGGGACAGCTGTATGGCTACACCTTC
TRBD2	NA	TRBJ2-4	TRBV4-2	CASSQDLAGGSKNIQYF	TGTGCCAGCAGCCAGGATCTAGCGGGAGGGTCGAAAAACATTCAGTACTTC
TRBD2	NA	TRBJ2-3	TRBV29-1	CSVDWEGTSGVVDTQYF	TGCAGCGTTGACTGGGAGGGGACTAGCGGAGTGGTAGATACGCAGTATTTT
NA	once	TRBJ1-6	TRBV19	CASSARPGGNSPLHF	TGTGCCAGTAGTGCGCGTCCGGGTGGAAATTCACCCCTCCACTTT
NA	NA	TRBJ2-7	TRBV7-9	CASSPESNGYEQYF	TGTGCCAGCAGCCCGGAGAGTAACGGGTACGAGCAGTACTTC
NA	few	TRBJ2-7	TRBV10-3	CAISETGESRQYF	TGTGCCATCAGTGAAACGGGGGAGTCGAGACAGTACTTC
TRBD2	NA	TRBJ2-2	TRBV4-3	CASSQEWLAGANTGELFF	TGCGCCAGCAGCCAAGAATGGCTAGCGGGAGCGAACACCGGGGAGCTGTTTTTT
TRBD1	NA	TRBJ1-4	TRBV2	CASSSGQGGGGEKLFF	TGTGCCAGCAGTTCGGGACAGGGGGGTGGTGGTGAAAAACTGTTTTTT
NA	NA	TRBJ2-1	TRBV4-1	CASSQDPSSYNEQFF	TGCGCCAGCAGCCAAGATCCCAGCTCCTACAATGAGCAGTTCTTC
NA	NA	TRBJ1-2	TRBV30	CAWSVSGGRGYGYTF	TGTGCCTGGAGTGTATCGGGGGGTAGGGGCTATGGCTACACCTTC
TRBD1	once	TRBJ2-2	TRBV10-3	CAISEGQVDTGELFF	TGTGCCATCAGTGAGGGACAGGTTGACACCGGGGAGCTGTTTTTT
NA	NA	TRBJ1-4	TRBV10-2	CASSDREGEKLFF	TGCGCCAGCAGTGACAGGGAGGGTGAAAAACTGTTTTTT
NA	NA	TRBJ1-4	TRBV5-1	CASSLSPPGEGEKLFF	TGCGCCAGCAGCTTGTCGCCGCCAGGGGAAGGGGAAAAACTGTTTTTT
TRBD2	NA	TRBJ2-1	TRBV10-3	CATAGGAGLAGGNEQFF	TGTGCCACCGCTGGGGGAGCCGGGCTAGCGGGAGGGAATGAGCAGTTCTTC
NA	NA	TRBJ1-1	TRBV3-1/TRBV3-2	CASTTGAEAFF	TGTGCCAGCACTACTGGAGCTGAAGCTTTCTTT
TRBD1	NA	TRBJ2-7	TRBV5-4	CASSRGQGFEQYF	TGTGCCAGCAGCAGGGGACAGGGGTTCGAGCAGTACTTC
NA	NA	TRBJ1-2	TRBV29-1	CSVEKRLANYGYTF	TGCAGCGTTGAGAAACGGTTAGCTAACTATGGCTACACCTTC
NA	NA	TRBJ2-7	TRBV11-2	CASSLTAYEQYF	TGTGCCAGCAGCTTGACAGCTTACGAGCAGTACTTC
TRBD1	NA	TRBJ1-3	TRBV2	CASSEGAGGGNTIYF	TGTGCCAGCAGTGAGGGGGCAGGGGGAGGAAACACCATATATTTT
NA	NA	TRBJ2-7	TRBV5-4	CASSPEDGEQYF	TGTGCCAGCAGCCCGGAGGATGGCGAGCAGTACTTC
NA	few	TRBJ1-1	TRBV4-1	CASSQFLTVRGAEAFF	TGCGCCAGCAGCCAATTCTTGACAGTCCGTGGTGCTGAAGCTTTCTTT
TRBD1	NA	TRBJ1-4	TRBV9	CASSIGTGFNEKLFF	TGTGCCAGCAGCATCGGGACAGGGTTTAATGAAAAACTGTTTTTT
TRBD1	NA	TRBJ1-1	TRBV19	CASSSDRGRVNTEAFF	TGTGCCAGCTCCTCAGACAGGGGGCGTGTGAACACTGAAGCTTTCTTT
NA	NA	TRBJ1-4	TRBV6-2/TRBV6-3	CASSSIRPAGHEKLFF	TGTGCCAGCAGTTCCATACGACCGGCGGGGCATGAAAAACTGTTTTTT
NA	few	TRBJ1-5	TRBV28	CASSFGSYSNQPQHF	TGTGCCAGCAGTTTTGGGAGCTATAGCAATCAGCCCCAGCATTTT
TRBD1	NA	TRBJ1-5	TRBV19	CASSIGGQGFGNQPQHF	TGTGCCAGTAGTATTGGGGGACAGGGGTTCGGCAATCAGCCCCAGCATTTT
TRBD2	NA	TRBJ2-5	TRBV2	CASSTIGTSGREETQYF	TGTGCCAGCAGTACGATTGGGACTAGCGGGAGGGAAGAGACCCAGTACTTC
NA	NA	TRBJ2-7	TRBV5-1	CASSLEQGGYEQYF	TGCGCCAGCAGCTTGGAACAGGGCGGCTACGAGCAGTACTTC
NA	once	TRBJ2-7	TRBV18	CASSPSAGYSYEQYF	TGTGCCAGCTCACCATCGGCGGGTTACTCCTACGAGCAGTACTTC
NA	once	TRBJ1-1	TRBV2	CASRGDRLMNTEAFF	TGTGCCAGCAGGGGTGACAGGTTGATGAACACTGAAGCTTTCTTT
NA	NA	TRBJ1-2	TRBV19	CASTLGAGDYGYTF	TGTGCCAGTACCCTAGGTGCGGGGGACTATGGCTACACCTTC
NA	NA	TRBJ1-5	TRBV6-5	CASSYSQGEPQHF	TGTGCCAGCAGTTACTCCCAGGGTGAGCCCCAGCATTTT
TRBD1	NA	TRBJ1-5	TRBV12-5	CASGPGTGWGQPQHF	TGTGCTAGTGGTCCTGGGACAGGGTGGGGTCAGCCCCAGCATTTT
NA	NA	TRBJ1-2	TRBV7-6	CASSLEAGHGYTF	TGTGCCAGCAGCTTAGAGGCAGGGCATGGCTACACCTTC
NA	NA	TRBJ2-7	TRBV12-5	CASGLSVYEQYF	TGTGCTAGTGGTTTGTCGGTTTACGAGCAGTACTTC
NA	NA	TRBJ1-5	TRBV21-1	CASSKLGRTGKNQPQHF	TGTGCCAGCAGCAAACTAGGAAGAACAGGGAAAAATCAGCCCCAGCATTTT
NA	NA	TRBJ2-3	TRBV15	CATSRVTPSTDTQYF	TGTGCCACCAGCAGAGTGACTCCAAGCACAGATACGCAGTATTTT
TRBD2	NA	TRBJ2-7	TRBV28	CASSQGTRLQQYF	TGTGCCAGCAGTCAAGGGACTAGACTCCAGCAGTACTTC
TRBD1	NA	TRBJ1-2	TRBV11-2	CASSFKDRNYGYTF	TGTGCCAGCAGCTTTAAGGACAGGAACTATGGCTACACCTTC
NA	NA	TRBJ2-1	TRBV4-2	CASSQDRGYNEQFF	TGTGCCAGCAGCCAAGATCGAGGGTACAATGAGCAGTTCTTC
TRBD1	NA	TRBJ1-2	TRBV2	CASSVGQGFNYGYTF	TGTGCCAGCAGCGTGGGACAGGGGTTTAACTATGGCTACACCTTC
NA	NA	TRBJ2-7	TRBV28	CASSSVAEGSPYEQYF	TGTGCCAGCAGTTCGGTAGCGGAGGGGTCTCCTTACGAGCAGTACTTC
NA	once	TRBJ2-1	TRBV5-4	CASSYRDWPYNEQFF	TGTGCCAGCAGCTACCGGGACTGGCCCTACAATGAGCAGTTCTTC
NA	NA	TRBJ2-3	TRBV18	CASSPRRASGGSADTQYF	TGTGCCAGCTCACCACGCCGGGCAAGCGGAGGGTCCGCAGATACGCAGTATTTT
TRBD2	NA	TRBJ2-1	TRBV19	CASSISASGYNEQFF	TGTGCCAGTAGTATCTCGGCTAGCGGATACAATGAGCAGTTCTTC
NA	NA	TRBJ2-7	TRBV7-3	CASSLNGAYEQYF	TGTGCCAGCAGCTTAAACGGAGCCTACGAGCAGTACTTC
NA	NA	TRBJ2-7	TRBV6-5	CASSPLGREYEQYF	TGTGCCAGCAGTCCCCTAGGACGGGAGTACGAGCAGTACTTC
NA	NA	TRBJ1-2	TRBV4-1	CASSQDLSRNYGYTF	TGCGCCAGCAGCCAAGATCTAAGCCGTAACTATGGCTACACCTTC